The 3 T cell receptor beta chains below come from one sample, sequenced in a study of T cells in Graves' hyperthyroidism and ophthalmopathy. It was RNA transcripts that yielded the amplified TCR beta CDR3 regions. HTBI primers were employed in a first-round RT-PCR of the TCR CDR3. Via MiXCR, TCRdb re-called the multiplex PCR reads, giving one row per CDR3 protein. In the table there are 550,000 to 850,000 distinct CDR3 sequences, about 17% of which are singletons. Sequences were obtained from blood. The receptors stem from a woman aged 45-65 years with Graves' hyperthyroidism that later progressed to Graves' ophthalmopathy.

This clonotype was detected a few times. The chain couples TRBV7-9 to TRBJ2-1, with TRBD1 matching 8 bases. V lost 5 bases and J lost 2; bases outside the gene matches: 11. CDR3 length: 17 amino acids. CDR1 is SEHNR and CDR2 is FQNEAQ in the germline V gene (reference sequence). The CDR3 DNA reads as TGTGCCAGCAGCCCTAGTCGACAGGGGCCTACCTACAATGAGCAGTTCTTC. Residues: CASSPSRQGPTYNEQFF.

The chain joins TRBV10-2 to TRBJ1-5; D is unresolved. CDR1 is WSHSY and CDR2 is SAAADI in the germline V gene. V shed 2 bases and J shed 6 bases, with 5 bases lying between them. The CDR3 loop spans 12 amino acids. CDR3 in DNA: TGCGCCAGCAGTGAGCGGTTTCAGCCCCAGCATTTT. Amino acid sequence: CASSERFQPQHF.

This clonotype was seen a handful of times. The chain combines TRBV20-1 with TRBJ1-6, with 7 bases lining up with TRBD1. The germline V gene encodes CDR1 DFQATT and CDR2 SNEGSKA (reference sequence). With 4 bases clipped from V and 10 bases from J, the junction kept 7 bases outside the gene matches. The length of the CDR3 is 13 residues. CDR3 protein: CSATRQGNSPLHF. The CDR3 DNA reads as TGCAGTGCTACCAGACAGGGTAACTCACCCCTCCACTTT.